This TCR beta chain was retrieved from a study of T cells in Graves' hyperthyroidism and ophthalmopathy. Researchers took RNA transcripts and amplified the TCR beta CDR3 regions from them. The TCR CDR3 first-round RT-PCR relied on the HTBI primer set. One entry per CDR3 protein, called by TCRdb with MiXCR from the multiplex PCR reads. Of roughly 650,000 distinct CDR3 sequences in the sample, about a sixth were seen once. CDR3 length equals 13 residues. V lost 6 bases to trimming and J lost 2 bases, with 10 bases between them. Per germline, CDR1 SNHLY and CDR2 FYNNEI. This clonotype appeared many times. No antigen is known for it. Study findings and constraints: Ophthalmopathy was distinguished from stable hyperthyroidism by 13 V-J signatures. Most expanded thyroid clonotypes above 0.001 recurred in blood.

Clinical symptoms, serum thyroxine and TRAb, thyroid ultrasound and orbital computed tomography were used for the diagnoses. PBMCs were derived from about 9.1 ml fresh peripheral blood. The sequence derives from a woman aged 35 to 49 with Graves' ophthalmopathy. The sequenced sample was blood. The genes are TRBV2 and TRBJ1-2; tentatively, D is TRBD1 (5 bases). The CDR3 region has the DNA TGTGCCAGCAGGAGGACACCAAACTATGGCTACACCTTC. As protein: CASRRTPNYGYTF. Variable domain in full (rest from reference TRBV2 and TRBJ1-2): EPEVTQTPSHQVTQMGQEVILRCVPISNHLYFYWYRQILGQKVEFLVSFYNNEISEKSEIFDDQFSVERPDGSNFTLKIRSTKLEDSAMYFCASRRTPNYGYTFGSGTRLTVV.